The 8 T cell receptor beta chains below were found in one sample sequenced in a study of T cells in Graves' hyperthyroidism and ophthalmopathy. RNA transcripts were the template for amplifying TCR beta CDR3 regions. Primed by the HTBI set, a first-round RT-PCR was run on the TCR CDR3. TCRdb redid the calling of the multiplex PCR reads with MiXCR, one entry per CDR3 protein. The table lists 700,000 to 950,000 distinct CDR3 sequences, over 35% of them singletons. Sequencing was carried out using blood. The receptors here all came from a woman aged 40 to 49 with Graves' hyperthyroidism.

The rearrangement joins TRBV5-6 to TRBJ1-5; possible D gene TRBD1, 6 bases. Germline-derived CDR1 and CDR2 are SGHDT and YYEEEE. The CDR3 consists of 15 residues. Trimming removed 3 bases from V and 2 bases from J, with 12 bases in between. The CDR3 here is CASSSLGAGNQPQHF. The CDR3 DNA follows: TGTGCCAGCAGCTCTTTGGGGGCAGGCAATCAGCCCCAGCATTTT.

This clonotype has a count of ten or more. The V gene is TRBV20-1, the J gene TRBJ1-2; 9 bases are a match to TRBD1. The CDR3 totals 14 residues. The germline gives CDR1 DFQATT, CDR2 SNEGSKA (reference sequence). V was clipped by 5 bases and J by 4 bases; unmatched bases: 8. The CDR3 region has the DNA TGCAGTGCTCGAATACAGGGGGCTAGCTATGGCTACACCTTC. Translated: CSARIQGASYGYTF.

This clonotype was observed at least ten times. V and J are TRBV7-6 and TRBJ2-7; D might be TRBD1 (6 bases). This CDR3 comprises 15 residues. The V gene's germline CDR1 is SGHVS and CDR2 FNYEAQ. The V gene lost 5 bases and the J gene lost 2 bases, with 16 bases spanning the gap. DNA for the CDR3: TGTGCCAGCAGCCCCGGACAGCAATGGACCTACGAGCAGTACTTC. Protein product: CASSPGQQWTYEQYF.

V and J are TRBV19 and TRBJ1-4; tentative D call: TRBD1 (6 bases). The CDR3 is made up of 14 amino acids. Trimming took 3 bases from V and 5 from J, leaving 10 bases between them. Germline V gene sequence: CDR1 LNHDA, CDR2 SQIVND (reference sequence). The CDR3 sequence: CASSMGAWNEKLFF. CDR3 in DNA: TGTGCCAGTAGTATGGGGGCCTGGAATGAAAAACTGTTTTTT.

This clonotype was found a few times. The J gene is TRBJ2-7, the V gene TRBV4-3; D possibly corresponds to TRBD1 (8 bases). Germline loops: CDR1 LGHNA, CDR2 YSLEER. The germline V and J ends were trimmed by 3 bases and 1 base, with 19 bases remaining between them. The CDR3 spans 17 residues. The CDR3 nucleotides are TGCGCCAGCAGCCATATCGGACAGGGAGGGTTATCCTACGAGCAGTACTTC. This translates into CASSHIGQGGLSYEQYF.

Notes on this clonotype: A much larger clone sits a single nucleotide away, making a read error possible. This chain connects TRBV6-5 to TRBJ1-2; no reliable D call. In germline, CDR1 is MNHEY, CDR2 SVGAGI. This CDR3 comprises 14 residues. The CDR3 DNA follows: TGTGCCATCAGTTACTATGAGAACAACTATGGCTACACCTTC. Its translation is CAISYYENNYGYTF.

The V call is TRBV7-2, the J call TRBJ1-5; D perhaps matches TRBD1 (5 bases). V shed 5 bases and J shed 0 bases, with 17 bases lying between them. Looked up from germline, CDR1 is SGHTA and CDR2 is FQGNSA. This CDR3 has 17 residues. The CDR3 DNA reads TGTGCCAGCAGCCCTTGGCGGGGGGTATATAGCAATCAGCCCCAGCATTTT. Translation gives CASSPWRGVYSNQPQHF.

This chain connects TRBV9 to TRBJ2-2; 8 bases map to TRBD2. V dropped 1 base and J dropped 3; count of bases not matched to a gene: 5. The CDR3 length is 16 residues. CDR1 is SGDLS, CDR2 YYNGEE, per germline. As DNA, the CDR3 is TGTGCCAGCAGCGTATCGGGAGGGAGCGACACCGGGGAGCTGTTTTTT. It is translated as CASSVSGGSDTGELFF.